Each of the 13 T cell receptor beta chains below was sequenced from the same sample in a study of CD8+ T cells in alopecia areata. The sequencing template was cDNA reverse transcribed from extracted RNA. Data came from immunoSEQ multiplex PCR; TCRdb stores just in-frame clones and leaves some out. This sample has about 97,000 clones; more than 35% occur once, and the top ten carry roughly 1.3%. The sample consisted of CD4+ T cells sorted from blood. These receptors were collected from a human donor with alopecia areata.

The CDR3 nucleotides read TGTGCCAGCAGACGCGTTGCGGGGAATTACTACGAGCAGTACTTC. Amino acids: CASRRVAGNYYEQYF. The J gene is TRBJ2-7, the V gene TRBV28, with a weak D call TRBD2 (6 bases). Germline V gene data show CDR1 as MDHEN and CDR2 as SYDVKM. Trimming cost V 6 bases and J 3 bases, with 18 bases left between them. CDR3 size: 15 residues.

This clone was counted a few times. This chain connects TRBV14 to TRBJ2-3; D gene ambiguous. Between the trimmed V and J ends, which lost 4 bases and 3 bases, there was a span of 17 bases. Germline CDR1 reads SGHDN; CDR2 reads FVKESK. The CDR3 totals 16 residues. The CDR3 region is CASSPLENLMTDTQYF. The CDR3 nucleotides are TGTGCCAGCAGCCCCTTAGAGAACTTGATGACAGATACGCAGTATTTT.

The rearrangement links TRBV5-1 to TRBJ1-1; 9 bases map to TRBD1. Germline lookup yields CDR1 SGHRS and CDR2 YFSETQ. The CDR3 is 16 residues long. V shed 1 base and J 4 bases; nucleotides not matched to a gene: 8. CDR3 DNA sequence: TGCGCCAGCAGCTTGCGGGGACAGGGTTCGAGCACTGAAGCTTTCTTT. This encodes CASSLRGQGSSTEAFF.

This clone was seen more than once but under ten times. V gene TRBV29-1 combines with J gene TRBJ2-3; 10 bases align to TRBD1. This CDR3 spans 13 amino acids. The V gene end was trimmed by 6 bases and the J gene end by 6 bases; junction bases not matched to a gene: 6. Germline V gene sequence: CDR1 SQVTM, CDR2 ANQGSEA. The CDR3 protein is CSVRDRGVDTQYF. CDR3 coding DNA: TGCAGCGTCAGGGACAGGGGAGTGGATACGCAGTATTTT.

V gene TRBV7-2 combines with J gene TRBJ2-1, with 9 positions matching TRBD2. With V trimmed by 0 bases and J by 3 bases, 6 bases remained unmatched. CDR1 and CDR2 (germline): SGHTA, FQGNSA. The CDR3 runs 17 residues. This CDR3 is CASSLASSGTYYNEQFF. The CDR3 nucleotides read TGTGCCAGCAGCTTAGCGTCTAGCGGGACTTACTACAATGAGCAGTTCTTC.

Regarding this clone: The junction departs from germline at one end; a sequencing error may be responsible. V and J are TRBV28 and TRBJ1-5; no clear D. Germline V gives CDR1 MDHEN, CDR2 SYDVKM. CDR3 length equals 10 residues. CDR3 protein: CAQVPKPQHF. CDR3 DNA sequence: TGCGCCCAGGTCCCGAAGCCCCAGCATTTT.

J is TRBJ2-7 and V is TRBV18; TRBD1 matches 9 bases. Germline V gene lookup returns CDR1 KGHSH and CDR2 LQKENI. With 8 bases clipped from V and 5 bases from J, the junction kept 7 bases outside the gene matches. This CDR3 has 13 amino acids. In nucleotides, the CDR3 is TGTGCCAGCACCCCGGGACAGGGCCACGAGCAGTACTTC. It specifies CASTPGQGHEQYF. Based on the CDR3 plus reference TRBV18 and TRBJ2-7, the full variable domain is NAGVMQNPRHLVRRRGQEARLRCSPMKGHSHVYWYRQLPEEGLKFMVYLQKENIIDESGMPKERFSAEFPKEGPSILRIQQVVRGDSAAYFCASTPGQGHEQYFGPGTRLTVT.

This clone has a handful of counts. J is TRBJ2-5 and V is TRBV28; D tentatively reads TRBD1 or TRBD2 (6 bases each). CDR3 length equals 19 residues. The germline V and J ends were trimmed by 7 bases and 1 base, with 28 bases remaining between them. The germline CDR1 and CDR2 sequences are MDHEN and SYDVKM. DNA for the CDR3: TGTGCCAGCAAACGGATGAGGGGGGCCACAAGGGGTTTCCAAGAGACCCAGTACTTC. Encoded protein: CASKRMRGATRGFQETQYF. The full variable domain, rest sourced from reference TRBV28 and TRBJ2-5, is DVKVTQSSRYLVKRTGEKVFLECVQDMDHENMFWYRQDPGLGLRLIYFSYDVKMKEKGDIPEGYSVSREKKERFSLILESASTNQTSMYLCASKRMRGATRGFQETQYFGPGTRLLVL.

The V gene is TRBV4-3, the J gene TRBJ2-5; maybe TRBD2 (6 bases). The CDR3 is made up of 15 amino acids. The germline V gene encodes CDR1 LGHNA and CDR2 YSLEER. V was shortened by 4 bases and J by 1 base, with 13 bases between the two germline ends. The CDR3 DNA follows: TGCGCCAGCAGCCCGGTCGGGACTGGCCAAGAGACCCAGTACTTC. Protein sequence: CASSPVGTGQETQYF.

The J gene is TRBJ2-5, the V gene TRBV18; either TRBD1 or TRBD2 may supply D (6 bases each). CDR1 is KGHSH and CDR2 is LQKENI in the germline V gene. V was shortened by 3 bases and J by 1 base, with 15 bases between the two germline ends. CDR3 length equals 16 residues. CDR3 in amino acids: CASSPPTQGLQETQYF. The CDR3, as DNA: TGTGCCAGCTCACCGCCGACACAGGGACTCCAAGAGACCCAGTACTTC.

The genes are TRBV30 and TRBJ2-3; TRBD1 agrees at 9 bases. The CDR3 consists of 15 residues. Germline V gives CDR1 GTSNPN, CDR2 SVGIG (reference sequence). The J segment lost 2 bases and the V segment lost 5 bases, leaving 8 bases of the junction unmatched. For the CDR3, the DNA is TGTGCCTGGGCACGCGGGACAGGGTTCACAGATACGCAGTATTTT. Its translation: CAWARGTGFTDTQYF.

The chain links TRBV6-6 to TRBJ1-1, with D possibly being TRBD1 (5 bases). The CDR3 runs to 13 residues. V lost 3 bases to trimming and J lost 5 bases, with 10 bases between them. Germline-derived CDR1 and CDR2 are MNHNY and SVGAGI (reference sequence). CDR3 sequence (DNA): TGTGCCAGCAGTTATTCTGGGGCAACTGAAGCTTTCTTT. It translates to CASSYSGATEAFF.

The table lists this clone with a few counts. This chain links TRBV14 with TRBJ2-1; possible D gene TRBD2, 5 bases. Trimming shortened V by 3 bases and J by 4 bases, and 10 bases separated the two germline ends. The CDR3 is made up of 14 amino acids. Germline V gene data show CDR1 as SGHDN and CDR2 as FVKESK. The CDR3 loop reads CASSHLARYNEQFF. In DNA, the CDR3 is TGTGCCAGCAGCCATTTAGCGAGATACAATGAGCAGTTCTTC. Full variable domain (missing parts from reference TRBV14 and TRBJ2-1): EAGVTQFPSHSVIEKGQTVTLRCDPISGHDNLYWYRRVMGKEIKFLLHFVKESKQDESGMPNNRFLAERTGGTYSTLKVQPAELEDSGVYFCASSHLARYNEQFFGPGTRLTVL.